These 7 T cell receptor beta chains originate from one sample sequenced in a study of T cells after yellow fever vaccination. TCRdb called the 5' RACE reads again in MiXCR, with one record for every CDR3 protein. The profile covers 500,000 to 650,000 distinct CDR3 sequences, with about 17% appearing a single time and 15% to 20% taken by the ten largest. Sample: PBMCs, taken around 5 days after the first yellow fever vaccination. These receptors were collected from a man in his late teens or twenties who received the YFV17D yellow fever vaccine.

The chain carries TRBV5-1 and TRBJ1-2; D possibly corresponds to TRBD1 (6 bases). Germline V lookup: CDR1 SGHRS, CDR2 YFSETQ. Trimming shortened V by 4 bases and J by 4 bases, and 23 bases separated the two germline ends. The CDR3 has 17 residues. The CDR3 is CASSHSLPGDRAYGYTF. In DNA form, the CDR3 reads TGCGCCAGCAGCCACTCCCTACCAGGGGATCGGGCCTATGGCTACACCTTC.

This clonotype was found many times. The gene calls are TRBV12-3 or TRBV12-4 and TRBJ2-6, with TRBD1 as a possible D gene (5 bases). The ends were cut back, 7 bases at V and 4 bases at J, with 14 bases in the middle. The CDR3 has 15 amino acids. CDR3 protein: CASTVGARGANVLTF. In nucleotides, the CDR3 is TGTGCCAGCACCGTAGGGGCGCGGGGGGCCAACGTCCTGACTTTC.

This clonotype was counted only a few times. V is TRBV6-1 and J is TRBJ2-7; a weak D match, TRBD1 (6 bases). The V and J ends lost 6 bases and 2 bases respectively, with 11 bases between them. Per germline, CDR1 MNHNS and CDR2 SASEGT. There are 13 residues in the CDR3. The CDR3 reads CASRDGTTYEQYF. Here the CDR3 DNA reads TGTGCCAGCAGAGACGGGACAACCTACGAGCAGTACTTC.

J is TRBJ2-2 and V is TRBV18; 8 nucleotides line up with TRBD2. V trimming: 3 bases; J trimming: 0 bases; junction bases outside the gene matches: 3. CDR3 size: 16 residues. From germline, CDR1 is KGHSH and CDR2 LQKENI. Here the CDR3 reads CASSPSGGANTGELFF. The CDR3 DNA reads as TGTGCCAGCTCACCTTCGGGGGGGGCGAACACCGGGGAGCTGTTTTTT.

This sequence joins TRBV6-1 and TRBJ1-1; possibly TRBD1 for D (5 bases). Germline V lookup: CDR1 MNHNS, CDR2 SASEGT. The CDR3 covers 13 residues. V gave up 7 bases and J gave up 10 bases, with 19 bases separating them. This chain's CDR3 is CASTPSVQGRAFF. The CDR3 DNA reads TGTGCCAGCACCCCATCGGTCCAGGGTAGAGCTTTCTTT.

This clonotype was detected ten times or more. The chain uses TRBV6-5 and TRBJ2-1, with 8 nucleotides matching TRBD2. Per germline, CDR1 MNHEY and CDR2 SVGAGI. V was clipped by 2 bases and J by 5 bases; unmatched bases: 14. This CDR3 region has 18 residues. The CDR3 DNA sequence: TGTGCCAGCAGTTACGGCCCTGAGCCGGGACTAGATCACAATGAGCAGTTCTTC. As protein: CASSYGPEPGLDHNEQFF.

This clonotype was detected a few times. CDR3 loop: CASSLPRGQGAGELFF. The CDR3 bases are TGTGCCAGCAGCTTACCCCGGGGACAGGGCGCCGGGGAGCTGTTTTTT. The rearrangement uses TRBV7-2 and TRBJ2-2; TRBD1 aligns across 9 bases. Trimming removed 2 bases from V and 6 bases from J; junction bases left unmatched: 7. The germline V gene has CDR1 SGHTA and CDR2 FQGNSA. The CDR3 consists of 16 residues.